Shown below are 16 T cell receptor beta chains from a single sample sequenced in a study of CD8+ T cells in alopecia areata. Isolated RNA was reverse transcribed into cDNA used as the sequencing template. Assay used: immunoSEQ multiplex PCR; TCRdb lists only in-frame clones, some missing. The sample lists fewer than 110,000 clones, approximately 90% occurring once. Treatment in this sample: oral pan-JAK inhibitor, 5-10 mg twice daily. The sequencing here drew on CD8+ T cells sorted from blood, taken at approximately week 34, from a patient treated with tofacitinib. The source of these receptors is a human donor with alopecia areata.

This clone was detected a few times. This chain links TRBV27 with TRBJ1-2; D is unresolved. The V and J ends lost 3 bases and 2 bases respectively, with 7 bases between them. The CDR3 contains 13 residues. Germline values: CDR1 MNHEY, CDR2 SMNVEV (reference sequence). CDR3 sequence: CASSLVQNYGYTF. For the CDR3, the DNA is TGTGCCAGCAGTTTGGTACAGAACTATGGCTACACCTTC.

The chain couples TRBV5-1 to TRBJ2-3; 9 bases map to TRBD2. CDR1 is SGHRS, CDR2 YFSETQ, per germline. V shed 1 base, J shed 2 bases, and the junction held 5 bases outside the gene matches. CDR3 length: 16 residues. In DNA form, the CDR3 reads TGCGCCAGCAGCTTGTTTCGCGGGAGGGCCACAGATACGCAGTATTTT. This encodes CASSLFRGRATDTQYF.

This chain connects TRBV13 to TRBJ2-1; TRBD2 matches 10 bases. This CDR3 contains 14 residues. Trimming removed 6 bases from V and 4 bases from J; junction bases left unmatched: 3. Germline CDR1 is PRHDT and CDR2 is FYEKMQ (reference sequence). CDR3 in DNA: TGTGCCAGCAGGAGACTAGCGGGTTACAATGAGCAGTTCTTC. Translation: CASRRLAGYNEQFF.

The chain joins TRBV4-1 to TRBJ2-7; maybe TRBD2 (6 bases). The CDR3 length is 14 residues. Germline V gene lookup returns CDR1 MGHRA and CDR2 YSYEKL. V lost 5 bases and J lost 2, with 13 bases in between. CDR3 sequence (DNA): TGCGCCAGCAGCGATAGCGGTATAACCTACGAGCAGTACTTC. This sequence encodes CASSDSGITYEQYF.

V gene TRBV29-1 combines with J gene TRBJ2-7; a possible D gene is TRBD2 (6 bases). The V gene lost 1 base and the J gene lost 2 bases, with 12 bases spanning the gap. Germline V gene lookup returns CDR1 SQVTM and CDR2 ANQGSEA. This CDR3 spans 14 amino acids. CDR3 sequence reads: CSVEGPGGTYEQYF. CDR3 DNA sequence: TGCAGCGTTGAAGGTCCGGGCGGGACCTACGAGCAGTACTTC.

The chain joins TRBV2 to TRBJ2-1; D is uncertain. Germline V gene data show CDR1 as SNHLY and CDR2 as FYNNEI. Trimming pared 6 bases from V and 0 bases from J, leaving 3 bases between. This CDR3 is 12 amino acids long. The CDR3 DNA sequence: TGTGCCAGCAGGGGCTCCTACAATGAGCAGTTCTTC. This encodes CASRGSYNEQFF.

This clone was seen only a few times. The V call is TRBV4-1, the J call TRBJ2-7; D gene unclear. The CDR3 is 14 amino acids. Germline V CDR1 and CDR2: MGHRA, YSYEKL. V was clipped by 5 bases and J by 0 bases, with 11 bases between them. The CDR3 is CASSNPTDSYEQYF. The CDR3 DNA follows: TGCGCCAGCAGCAACCCAACGGACTCCTACGAGCAGTACTTC.

The rearrangement links TRBV6-1 to TRBJ2-5; D might be TRBD2 (6 bases). Germline V gene data show CDR1 as MNHNS and CDR2 as SASEGT. The length of the CDR3 is 17 residues. V was pared by 1 base and J by 5 bases, with 20 bases between. Here the CDR3 reads CASSEGLRGPPAETQYF. The CDR3, as DNA: TGTGCCAGCAGTGAAGGTTTGCGGGGACCACCGGCGGAGACCCAGTACTTC.

The chain combines TRBV25-1 with TRBJ2-2; 13 positions agree with TRBD2. V shed 10 bases, J shed 4 bases, and the junction held 9 bases outside the gene matches. The CDR3 has 16 residues. The germline gives CDR1 MGHDK, CDR2 SYGVNS. The chain's CDR3 is CATSLLAGGPTGELFF. The CDR3 nucleotides read TGTGCCACCTCTCTACTAGCGGGGGGGCCCACCGGGGAGCTGTTTTTT.

A remark on this clone: The sample contains more than one DNA sequence encoding this CDR3. This chain joins TRBV5-6 and TRBJ2-1, with 13 bases that match TRBD2. Trimming removed 4 bases from V and 0 bases from J; junction bases left unmatched: 7. CDR1 SGHDT and CDR2 YYEEEE come from the germline V gene. This CDR3 region has 18 residues. The CDR3 nucleotides are TGTGCCAGCAGCCCAGGACTAGCGGGGGAACTCTCCTACAATGAGCAGTTCTTC. Amino acid sequence: CASSPGLAGELSYNEQFF.

This clone was seen more than once but under ten times. This sequence joins TRBV11-2 and TRBJ2-5, with D possibly TRBD1 on 6 matching bases. Germline assignment: CDR1 SGHAT and CDR2 FQNNGV. This CDR3 region has 14 residues. The germline V and J ends were trimmed by 1 base and 0 bases, with 6 bases remaining between them. CDR3 sequence: CASSLGTDQETQYF. CDR3 in DNA: TGTGCCAGCAGCTTAGGGACAGACCAAGAGACCCAGTACTTC.

The rearrangement links TRBV6-5 to TRBJ2-3; TRBD2 agrees at 11 bases. The CDR3 has 15 amino acids. The V gene's germline CDR1 is MNHEY and CDR2 SVGAGI. Losses at the gene ends were 6 bases for V and 2 bases for J; bases not matched to a gene: 4. The CDR3 DNA is TGTGCCAGCAGAACTAGCGGGGGCCACACAGATACGCAGTATTTT. Its protein product is CASRTSGGHTDTQYF.

The rearrangement links TRBV29-1 to TRBJ2-7, with 7 bases matching TRBD1. Germline V gene sequence: CDR1 SQVTM, CDR2 ANQGSEA. Germline trimming cut 5 bases from V and 3 bases from J; bases unmatched to any gene: 4. The CDR3 sequence is 12 residues long. CDR3 region: CSVQGEGYEQYF. The CDR3 DNA is TGCAGCGTTCAGGGGGAAGGCTACGAGCAGTACTTC.

The gene calls are TRBV7-2 and TRBJ2-7; 9 positions match TRBD1. V lost 3 bases and J lost 4; bases outside the gene matches: 4. The CDR3 extends over 14 amino acids. From germline, CDR1 is SGHTA and CDR2 FQGNSA. The CDR3: CASSFHGTGYEQYF. The CDR3 region has the DNA TGTGCCAGCAGCTTTCATGGGACAGGGTACGAGCAGTACTTC.

The gene calls are TRBV7-9 and TRBJ2-7; D is undetermined. V was pared by 3 bases and J by 3 bases, with 12 bases between. The CDR3 length is 14 residues. Germline loops: CDR1 SEHNR, CDR2 FQNEAQ (reference sequence). The CDR3 loop reads CASSFSGRNYEQYF. The CDR3 DNA follows: TGTGCCAGCAGCTTCTCGGGTCGAAACTACGAGCAGTACTTC.

V and J are TRBV9 and TRBJ2-7; weak D call: TRBD1 (6 bases). CDR3 length: 14 amino acids. Deletions cut 2 bases from V and 5 bases from J, with 14 bases between. In germline, CDR1 is SGDLS, CDR2 YYNGEE. The CDR3 DNA is TGTGCCAGCAGCGTGGACACAGGGAACGACGAGCAGTACTTC. This gives the protein CASSVDTGNDEQYF.